These 17 T cell receptor beta chains were all obtained from the same sample, sequenced in a study of T cells after yellow fever vaccination. TCRdb ran MiXCR on the 5' RACE reads and lists one entry per CDR3 protein. Of some 320,000 distinct CDR3 sequences in the sample, around 4.5% are singletons; the top ten hold roughly 21%. The material sequenced was PBMCs, taken 15 days after the yellow fever booster vaccination. All receptors come from a young man who received the YFV17D yellow fever vaccine.

This clonotype was picked up a small number of times. A much larger clone is a single base away; this may be a read error. The genes are TRBV28 and TRBJ1-6; D gene unclear. Trimming cost V 3 bases and J 8 bases, with 5 bases left between them. Germline V lookup: CDR1 MDHEN, CDR2 SYDVKM. This CDR3 contains 12 residues. The CDR3 DNA follows: TGTGCCAGCAGTTTTTTAGATTCACCCCTCCACTTT. Amino acid sequence: CASSFLDSPLHF. The complete variable domain, with remaining parts taken from reference TRBV28 and TRBJ1-6, reads DVKVTQSSRYLVKRTGEKVFLECVQDMDHENMFWYRQDPGLGLRLIYFSYDVKMKEKGDIPEGYSVSREKKERFSLILESASTNQTSMYLCASSFLDSPLHFGNGTRLTVT.

This clonotype has more than one count but fewer than ten. The gene calls are TRBV4-2 and TRBJ1-5; D remains ambiguous. This CDR3 is 14 amino acids long. Germline V lookup: CDR1 LGHNA, CDR2 YNFKEQ. The V gene lost 0 bases and the J gene lost 8 bases, with 11 bases spanning the gap. The CDR3: CASSQDSDAKPQHF. The CDR3 nucleotides are TGTGCCAGCAGCCAAGATTCGGATGCCAAGCCCCAGCATTTT.

This clonotype has only a few counts. The chain joins TRBV30 to TRBJ1-5; TRBD1 agrees at 7 bases. V gave up 3 bases and J gave up 0 bases; unmatched junction bases: 8. The CDR3 is 16 residues long. The germline V gene has CDR1 GTSNPN and CDR2 SVGIG (reference sequence). The CDR3 nucleotides read TGTGCCTGGAGGGTCCCCGGGACAGATAGCAATCAGCCCCAGCATTTT. Encoded protein: CAWRVPGTDSNQPQHF. Full variable domain (missing parts from reference TRBV30 and TRBJ1-5): SQTIHQWPATLVQPVGSPLSLECTVEGTSNPNLYWYRQAAGRGLQLLFYSVGIGQISSEVPQNLSASRPQDRQFILSSKKLLLSDSGFYLCAWRVPGTDSNQPQHFGDGTRLSIL.

This clonotype was counted many times. The V and J genes are TRBV29-1 and TRBJ1-1; TRBD1 agrees at 10 bases. Germline assignment: CDR1 SQVTM and CDR2 ANQGSEA. The junction had 11 bases not matched to a gene; V was cut back by 3 bases and J by 10 bases. There are 14 residues in the CDR3. The CDR3 protein is CSVDQAGQGIIAFF. CDR3 sequence (DNA): TGCAGCGTTGACCAGGCGGGACAGGGGATAATAGCTTTCTTT.

This clonotype came up a few times. The chain is built from TRBV11-2 and TRBJ2-7, with 7 bases fitting TRBD1. CDR3 length: 12 residues. V dropped 5 bases and J dropped 7; count of bases not matched to a gene: 5. Germline CDR1 and CDR2: SGHAT and FQNNGV. In DNA form, the CDR3 reads TGTGCCAGCAGCCGGGACAGAACTGAGCAGTACTTC. It translates to CASSRDRTEQYF.

There are many counts of this clonotype. The rearrangement links TRBV12-3 or TRBV12-4 to TRBJ2-7, with D possibly called TRBD1 or TRBD2 (5 bases each). The length of the CDR3 is 15 residues. V was shortened by 1 base and J by 0 bases, with 10 bases between the two germline ends. In DNA form, the CDR3 reads TGTGCCAGCAGTTTAGGGGACGTATCCTCCTACGAGCAGTACTTC. It specifies CASSLGDVSSYEQYF.

This clonotype was counted a few times. This rearrangement joins TRBV7-9 to TRBJ1-3; D is unclear. The CDR3 length is 15 residues. CDR1 is SEHNR and CDR2 is FQNEAQ in the germline V gene (reference sequence). V lost 2 bases and J lost 2, with 10 bases in between. The DNA for the CDR3 is TGTGCCAGCAGCTTACTTGAAGGGCCTGGAAACACCATATATTTT. The encoded protein is CASSLLEGPGNTIYF.

This clonotype was observed many times. V usage is TRBV7-2 and J usage is TRBJ1-4, with no clear D. Germline CDR1 SGHTA, CDR2 FQGNSA. This CDR3 is built from 14 residues. V was shortened by 2 bases and J by 7 bases, with 11 bases between the two germline ends. CDR3 region: CASSLFTLGEKLFF. The CDR3 DNA is TGTGCCAGCAGCTTATTTACTCTGGGTGAAAAACTGTTTTTT.

This clonotype was observed a few times. The chain couples TRBV3-1 to TRBJ2-3; 7 bases align to TRBD1. The V and J ends lost 5 bases and 6 bases, in that order; junction bases with no gene match: 8. CDR1 and CDR2 (germline): LGHDT, YNNKEL (reference sequence). This CDR3 is built from 14 residues. CDR3: CASSYYRGRDTQYF. The CDR3 region has the DNA TGTGCCAGCAGCTACTACAGGGGTCGGGATACGCAGTATTTT.

This clonotype was seen many times. This chain uses TRBV20-1 with TRBJ2-2; TRBD1 matches at 9 bases. CDR1 is DFQATT and CDR2 is SNEGSKA in the germline V gene (reference sequence). This CDR3 is 16 amino acids long. V dropped 5 bases and J dropped 3; count of bases not matched to a gene: 10. CDR3 bases: TGCAGTGCTCTCATCCCGGGACAGGGTGACACCGGGGAGCTGTTTTTT. Translating it yields CSALIPGQGDTGELFF.

This clonotype has ten or more counts. The chain is built from TRBV7-2 and TRBJ2-5; 13 nucleotides line up with TRBD2. Germline CDR1 reads SGHTA; CDR2 reads FQGNSA. This CDR3 comprises 15 residues. Unmatched junction bases numbered 6, after V lost 4 bases and J lost 7 bases. The CDR3 DNA reads as TGTGCCAGCAGCTGGACTAGCGGGGGCCCAGGGACCCAGTACTTC. Amino acids: CASSWTSGGPGTQYF.

The chain has TRBV7-6 and TRBJ2-1; D is perhaps TRBD1 or TRBD2 (5 bases each). This CDR3 spans 13 amino acids. The V end lost 4 bases, the J end lost 8 bases, and 12 bases lay between the germline ends. CDR1 is SGHVS, CDR2 FNYEAQ, per germline. The CDR3 region has the DNA TGTGCCAGCAGCTCCGGGGCGAGGGATGAGCAGTTCTTC. Its translation: CASSSGARDEQFF.

There are a few counts of this clonotype. V usage is TRBV15 and J usage is TRBJ1-1; the D is unclear. Per germline, CDR1 LNHNV and CDR2 YYDKDF (reference sequence). This CDR3 has 9 amino acids. Between the trimmed V and J ends, which lost 4 bases and 7 bases, there was a span of 1 base. This CDR3 is CATSIEAFF. DNA for the CDR3: TGTGCCACCAGCATTGAAGCTTTCTTT.

At least ten counts were recorded for this clonotype. This rearrangement joins TRBV10-3 to TRBJ2-5; TRBD1 aligns across 10 bases. This CDR3 comprises 13 residues. CDR1 is ENHRY, CDR2 SYGVKD, per germline. The V and J ends lost 10 bases and 4 bases, in that order; junction bases with no gene match: 6. CDR3 residues: CANRQGASETQYF. The CDR3 DNA reads as TGTGCCAACCGACAGGGGGCGTCAGAGACCCAGTACTTC.

This clonotype has at least ten counts. The V and J genes are TRBV5-6 and TRBJ1-2; D not resolved. Germline CDR1 reads SGHDT; CDR2 reads YYEEEE. Trimming left V 6 bases short and J 4 bases short, with 13 bases between. The CDR3 has 13 amino acids. The CDR3 loop is CASTTNEPYGYTF. The CDR3, as DNA: TGTGCCAGCACTACGAACGAGCCCTATGGCTACACCTTC.

The sample holds many counts of this clonotype. The V gene is TRBV6-1, the J gene TRBJ2-2, with unresolved D. Germline lookup yields CDR1 MNHNS and CDR2 SASEGT. This CDR3 is 16 amino acids long. V was shortened by 4 bases and J by 5 bases, with 17 bases between the two germline ends. CDR3 sequence (DNA): TGTGCCAGCAGTGGACGGGCCCTTATGGGGACCGGGGAGCTGTTTTTT. Translated: CASSGRALMGTGELFF.

This clonotype occurred a few times. V gene TRBV29-1 combines with J gene TRBJ1-1, with 7 bases aligning to TRBD1. From germline, CDR1 is SQVTM and CDR2 ANQGSEA. V shed 5 bases and J 0 bases; nucleotides not matched to a gene: 6. The CDR3 covers 14 residues. The CDR3 loop is CSVTKQGMNTEAFF. CDR3 coding DNA: TGCAGCGTTACGAAACAGGGGATGAACACTGAAGCTTTCTTT.